The source of this TCR beta chain is a study of blood T cells in healthy people across ages. Findings of the study overall: CMV status of donors was not determined, possibly confounding expanded clonotype changes.

It was with a sample-barcoded 5' primer and a J-beta primer mix that a second PCR of about 6 to 12 cycles was run. Template switching added a 12-random-nucleotide identifier to every cDNA molecule. A minimum of 2.5 million CDR3-containing paired-end reads was obtained for each sample. TCRdb fed the 5' RACE reads into MiXCR, producing one record per CDR3 protein. This table has 1,500,000 or so distinct CDR3 sequences, less than 45% appearing once. Remarks on this clonotype: Its antigen is as yet unknown.

The CDR3 is 14 amino acids. V was cut by 0 bases and J by 8 bases, with 13 bases left in between. Germline V gene lookup returns CDR1 SGDLS and CDR2 YYNGEE. Sequencing was carried out using blood. V is TRBV9 and J is TRBJ2-3; D is uncertain. The clonotype was recovered from a woman aged 18-30 years in good health. The CDR3 reads CASSVDPAQGTQYF. CDR3 DNA sequence: TGTGCCAGCAGCGTAGATCCTGCCCAAGGTACGCAGTATTTT.